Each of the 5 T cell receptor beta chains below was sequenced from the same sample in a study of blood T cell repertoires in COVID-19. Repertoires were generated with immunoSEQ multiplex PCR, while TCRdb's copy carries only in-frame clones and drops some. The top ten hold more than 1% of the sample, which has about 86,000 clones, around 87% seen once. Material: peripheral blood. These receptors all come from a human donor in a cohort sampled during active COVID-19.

The CDR3 DNA reads as TGCGCCAGCAGCCAAGGGACGCCAGGCAGTCGGCGAGAGGGCACTGAAGCTTTCTTT. It specifies CASSQGTPGSRREGTEAFF. The chain employs TRBV4-1 and TRBJ1-1; no clear D. The germline gives CDR1 MGHRA, CDR2 YSYEKL. The CDR3 covers 19 residues. V shed 1 base and J shed 4 bases, with 25 bases lying between them.

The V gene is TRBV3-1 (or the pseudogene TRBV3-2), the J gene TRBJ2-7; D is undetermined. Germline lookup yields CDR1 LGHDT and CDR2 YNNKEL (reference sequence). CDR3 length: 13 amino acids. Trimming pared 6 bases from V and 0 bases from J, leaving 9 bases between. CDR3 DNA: TGTGCCAGCAGACCGACTTTCTCCTACGAGCAGTACTTC. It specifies CASRPTFSYEQYF.

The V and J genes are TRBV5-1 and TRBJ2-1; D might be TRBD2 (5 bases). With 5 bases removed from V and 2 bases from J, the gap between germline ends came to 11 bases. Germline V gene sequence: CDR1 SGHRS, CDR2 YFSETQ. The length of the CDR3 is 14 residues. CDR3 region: CASRGAVPYNEQFF. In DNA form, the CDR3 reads TGCGCCAGCAGGGGAGCGGTTCCCTACAATGAGCAGTTCTTC. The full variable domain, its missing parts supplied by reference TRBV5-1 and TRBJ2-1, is KAGVTQTPRYLIKTRGQQVTLSCSPISGHRSVSWYQQTPGQGLQFLFEYFSETQRNKGNFPGRFSGRQFSNSRSEMNVSTLELGDSALYLCASRGAVPYNEQFFGPGTRLTVL.

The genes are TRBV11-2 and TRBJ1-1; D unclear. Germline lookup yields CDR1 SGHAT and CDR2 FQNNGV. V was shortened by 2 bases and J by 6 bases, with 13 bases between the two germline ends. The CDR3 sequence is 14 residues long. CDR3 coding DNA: TGTGCCAGCAGCTTAATGTTGTTGGGCCCTGAAGCTTTCTTT. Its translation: CASSLMLLGPEAFF.

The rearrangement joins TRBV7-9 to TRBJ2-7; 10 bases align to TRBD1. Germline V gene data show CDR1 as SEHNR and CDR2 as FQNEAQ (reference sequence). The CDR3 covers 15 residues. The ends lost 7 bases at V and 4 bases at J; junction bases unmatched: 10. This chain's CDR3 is CASNTPGTGVYEQYF. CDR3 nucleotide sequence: TGTGCCAGCAACACCCCCGGGACAGGGGTTTACGAGCAGTACTTC.